This TCR beta chain was documented in a study of CD8+CD57+ T cells in acquired aplastic anemia (dated by TCRdb to the late 2010s). Some background on the complete study: DNA extracted from sorted CD4+ and CD8+ cells had a mean of about 3 ug, with a range of about 0.18 to 27.4 ug. CD8+CD57+ expansion was defined as a frequency above the mean frequency observed in healthy subjects. What the research found in general, with its limitations: Fewer than 35 CD8+ CDR3 sequences were found to be shared between patients and controls, but these sequences appeared to be highly expressed in patients and within the immunodominant clones of the patients. Patients and healthy controls showed no significant difference in CD8+ Simpson's diversity (P=0.060).

Expansion of CD8+CD57+ cells had been shown by flow cytometry in the patients chosen for sequencing. Every patient had severe acquired aplastic anemia, diagnosed using the International Study of Aplastic Anemia and Agranulocytosis and Camitta criteria. Patients had received no therapy at the time of blood sampling. TCR repertoires of sorted CD4+ and CD8+ blood T cells from severe aplastic anemia patients and healthy subjects were deep-sequenced in the study. Patients were enrolled under clinicaltrials.gov protocols 00001620, 01623167, 00001397, 00071045, 00081523 and 00961064 in the USA. Ficoll-Paque density gradient centrifugation was used to isolate peripheral blood mononuclear cells. CD4+ and CD8+ T cells were sorted by FACS or magnetic beads before DNA extraction. A single count supports this clonotype. This clone's antigen is unknown. The sample holds no much larger clone one base away, and base qualities are not on file. One read provides weak support.

Genomic DNA was used as template for profiling of TCR beta VDJ combinations and CDR3 sequences. An Illumina HiSeq 2000 was used for TCR repertoire sequencing. Concerning the study's data processing: Repertoires were assessed using TRBV/TRBJ rearrangement plots, CDR3 size and DJ length profiles, and Simpson's diversity index. The most abundant DNA sequence in the deep sequencing data was taken as the immunodominant clone. CDR3 amino acid sequences were screened for sharing across subjects and compared with published repertoires and the VDJdb database. TCRdb took the public reads, trimmed them with fastp at Q25, ran MiXCR for clone calling and kept in-frame beta chains. Identical CDR3 proteins give one entry, which carries the most common genes and DNA. These V and J calls rely on TCRdb rather than the paper's analysis. The sample table records roughly 250,000 distinct CDR3 sequences; around 82% of these occur just once. Approximately 42% of the sample rests with the top ten.

In the germline V gene, CDR1 corresponds to SNHLY and CDR2 to FYNNEI. The CDR3 runs 17 residues from the cysteine to the phenylalanine. The sequence is cut down to CDR3 DNA, 51 bases in frame from base 1. The germline V end is reduced by 6 bases and the J end by 4 bases; junction bases left unmatched: 14. The chain joins TRBV2 to TRBJ1-5; TRBD1 lines up with 8 middle nucleotides. Sequences were obtained from sorted CD4+, CD8+, or CD8+CD57+ T cells (not recorded which) from PBMCs. The clonotype originates from a human donor with aplastic anemia. CDR3 protein: CASSGGDRQGINQPQHF. The bases are TGTGCCAGCAGCGGGGGGGACCGACAGGGGATAAATCAGCCCCAGCATTTT.